This T cell receptor (beta chain) derives from a study of identical twins. Regarding the study as a whole: Out-of-frame alpha sequences common to twins exhibited a surplus of low generation probability. Diverse VJ usage suggested most zero-insertion clonotypes were not invariant T cells.

Between the trimmed V and J ends, which lost 5 bases and 3 bases, there was a span of 17 bases. The germline V gene encodes CDR1 SEHNR and CDR2 FQNEAQ (reference sequence). This CDR3 contains 15 residues. Many counts were recorded for this clonotype. Its antigen is undetermined. Through template switching, a universal primer site was introduced, and the cDNA contained unique molecular identifiers. TCRdb reprocessed the 5' RACE reads with MiXCR, giving one entry per CDR3 protein. The profile covers approximately 220,000 distinct CDR3 sequences, with approximately 6.8% appearing a single time and more than 5% taken by the ten largest. The same sample was also studied in work on yellow fever vaccine responses in identical twins. That source notes: Twins' T cell vaccine responses reportedly looked partly convergent, partly personalized.

Specimen: CD8+ T cells sorted from blood. This clonotype was obtained from a woman under 30 in good health. The genes are TRBV7-9 and TRBJ2-7; tentative D call: TRBD2 (6 bases). The CDR3 DNA reads as TGTGCCAGCAGCGAAGACGCGGGACCCCTCTACGAGCAGTACTTC. Encoded protein: CASSEDAGPLYEQYF.